Below, 5 T cell receptor beta chains from the same sample are listed, as sequenced in a study of blood T cell repertoires in COVID-19 (dated by TCRdb to 2020 to 2021). Receptor amplification or capture employed the immunoSEQ multiplex PCR assay. TCRdb obtained this table from immuneACCESS and retained in-frame rearrangements with V and J assigned. These tables miss some clones; where compared with another copy, unresolved V genes account for less than half of the shortfall, and the remainder is unexplained. This sample gives roughly 400,000 clones in total; around nine tenths of them show up just once. Of the sample, less than 1.5% is held by the ten largest clones. The sample comprised PBMCs or T cells enriched from blood (not recorded which). Every receptor here comes from a woman aged 18-29 years who had been exposed to COVID-19.

V gene TRBV18 combines with J gene TRBJ2-1, with TRBD2 identical over 7 bases. This CDR3 spans 19 amino acids. Germline CDR1 is KGHSH and CDR2 is LQKENI. J gave up 2 bases and V 6 bases, and 19 bases lay outside the gene matches. In nucleotides, the CDR3 is TGTGCCAGCTCCCGACTAGCAAGGGCACCGGATGGGGCCTACAATGAGCAGTTCTTC. Encoded protein: CASSRLARAPDGAYNEQFF.

The rearrangement joins TRBV3-1 (or the pseudogene TRBV3-2) to TRBJ2-7; TRBD2 aligns across 7 bases. The CDR3 length is 15 residues. Trimming removed 1 base from V and 6 bases from J; junction bases left unmatched: 9. Germline loops: CDR1 LGHDT, CDR2 YNNKEL (reference sequence). The CDR3 reads CASSQAASGHLEQYF. The CDR3 nucleotides are TGTGCCAGCAGCCAAGCTGCTAGCGGACACCTCGAGCAGTACTTC.

The chain employs TRBV5-1 and TRBJ2-7, with 8 bases identical to TRBD1. Germline V CDR1 and CDR2: SGHRS, YFSETQ. This CDR3 has 12 residues. The V and J ends lost 8 bases and 2 bases, in that order; junction bases with no gene match: 3. CDR3 sequence: CARDRATYEQYF. CDR3 sequence (DNA): TGCGCCAGGGACAGGGCAACCTACGAGCAGTACTTC.

The CDR3 bases are TGTGCCAGCAGCTTAATTCCAGCGGGGGGGACAGATACGCAGTATTTT. Amino acids: CASSLIPAGGTDTQYF. The genes are TRBV7-3 and TRBJ2-3; 10 nucleotides align to TRBD2. J gave up 3 bases and V 1 base, and 4 bases lay outside the gene matches. The V gene's germline CDR1 is SGHTA and CDR2 FQGTGA. The CDR3 totals 16 residues.

This clone was recorded a few times. The chain employs TRBV5-6 and TRBJ1-2; no reliable D call. Between the trimmed V and J ends, which lost 4 bases and 10 bases, there was a span of 2 bases. The germline V gene encodes CDR1 SGHDT and CDR2 YYEEEE. This CDR3 region has 8 residues. The CDR3: CASSHYTF. As DNA, the CDR3 is TGTGCCAGCAGCCACTACACCTTC.